These T cell receptor beta chains were read from a single sample in a study of T cells expressing NK-cell markers. TCRdb re-called the 5' RACE reads, yielding one record per CDR3 amino acid sequence without DNA. The table lists fewer than 200,000 distinct CDR3 sequences. The material sequenced was blood T cells: a sorted CD56 or NKG2C T cell subset, CD4+ or CD8+ T cells, or bulk PBMC T cells (not recorded which). The receptors come from a woman aged 18 to 75 in good health. The CDR3 runs from the conserved cysteine through the conserved F or W. The order of the fields is V gene, J gene, CDR3 protein.

v_call: TRBV5-6
j_call: TRBJ2-2
cdr3_aa: CASSIGLGVPGELFF

v_call: TRBV15
j_call: TRBJ1-1
cdr3_aa: CATSPRYPDTSEAFF

v_call: TRBV20-1
j_call: TRBJ2-7
cdr3_aa: CSARSSSGRGFYEQYF

v_call: TRBV5-1
j_call: TRBJ2-6
cdr3_aa: CASFPGQNSGANVLTF

v_call: TRBV11-2
j_call: TRBJ1-2
cdr3_aa: CASSSLGTGGDYGYTF

v_call: TRBV5-5
j_call: TRBJ2-4
cdr3_aa: CASSLGQENIQYF

v_call: TRBV5-1
j_call: TRBJ1-1
cdr3_aa: CASSFGGGGTEAFF

v_call: TRBV7-7
j_call: TRBJ2-3
cdr3_aa: CASSQGGTRSTDTQYF

v_call: TRBV29-1
j_call: TRBJ1-2
cdr3_aa: CSVGERYSLDGYTF

v_call: TRBV5-1
j_call: TRBJ2-6
cdr3_aa: CASSPTGRSGANVLTF